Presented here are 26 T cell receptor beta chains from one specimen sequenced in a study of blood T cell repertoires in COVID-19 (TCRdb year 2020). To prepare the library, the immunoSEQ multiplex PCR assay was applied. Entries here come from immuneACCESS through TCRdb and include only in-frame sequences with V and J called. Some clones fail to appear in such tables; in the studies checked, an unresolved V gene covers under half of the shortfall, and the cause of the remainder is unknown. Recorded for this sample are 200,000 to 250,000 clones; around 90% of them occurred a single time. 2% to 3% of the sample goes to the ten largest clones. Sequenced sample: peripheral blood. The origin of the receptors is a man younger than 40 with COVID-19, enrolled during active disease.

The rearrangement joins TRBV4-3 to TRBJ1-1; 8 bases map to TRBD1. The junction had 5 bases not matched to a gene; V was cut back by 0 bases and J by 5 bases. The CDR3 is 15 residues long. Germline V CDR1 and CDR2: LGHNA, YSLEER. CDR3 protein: CASSQDNRGGTEAFF. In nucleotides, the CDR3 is TGCGCCAGCAGCCAAGATAACAGGGGGGGTACTGAAGCTTTCTTT.

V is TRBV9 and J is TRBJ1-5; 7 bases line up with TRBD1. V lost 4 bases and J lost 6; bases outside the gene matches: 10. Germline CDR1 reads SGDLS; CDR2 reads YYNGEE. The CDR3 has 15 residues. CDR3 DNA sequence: TGTGCCAGCAGCAGAGGACAGGTCGCGCCTCAGCCCCAGCATTTT. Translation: CASSRGQVAPQPQHF.

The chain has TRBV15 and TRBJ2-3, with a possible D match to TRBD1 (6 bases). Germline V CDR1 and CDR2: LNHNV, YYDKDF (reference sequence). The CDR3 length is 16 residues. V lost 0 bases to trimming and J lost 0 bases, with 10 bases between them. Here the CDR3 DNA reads TGTGCCACCAGCAGAGACAGGGGAACTAGCACAGATACGCAGTATTTT. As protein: CATSRDRGTSTDTQYF.

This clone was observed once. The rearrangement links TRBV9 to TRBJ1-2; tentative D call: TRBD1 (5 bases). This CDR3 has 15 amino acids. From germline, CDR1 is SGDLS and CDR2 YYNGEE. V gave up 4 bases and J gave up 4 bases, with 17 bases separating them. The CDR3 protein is CASSPPRDLRYGYTF. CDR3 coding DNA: TGTGCCAGCAGCCCCCCCCGGGACTTACGCTATGGCTACACCTTC.

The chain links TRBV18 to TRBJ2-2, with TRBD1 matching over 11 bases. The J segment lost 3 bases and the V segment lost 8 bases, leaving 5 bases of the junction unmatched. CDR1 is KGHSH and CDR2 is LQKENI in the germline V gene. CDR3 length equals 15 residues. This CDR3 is CASARDRGYTGELFF. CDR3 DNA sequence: TGTGCCAGCGCCCGGGACAGGGGGTACACCGGGGAGCTGTTTTTT.

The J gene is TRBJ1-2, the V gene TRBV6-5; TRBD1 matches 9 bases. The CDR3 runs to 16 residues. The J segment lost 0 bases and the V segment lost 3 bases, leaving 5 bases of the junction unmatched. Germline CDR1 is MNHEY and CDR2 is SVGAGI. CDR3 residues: CASSYDRGASNYGYTF. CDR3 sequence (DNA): TGTGCCAGCAGTTATGACAGGGGGGCGTCTAACTATGGCTACACCTTC.

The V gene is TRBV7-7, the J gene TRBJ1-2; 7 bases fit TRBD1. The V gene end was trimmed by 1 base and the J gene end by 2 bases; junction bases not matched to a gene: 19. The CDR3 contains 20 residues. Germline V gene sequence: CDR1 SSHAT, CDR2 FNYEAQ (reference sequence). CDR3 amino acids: CASSLGPGRDSLRLNYGYTF. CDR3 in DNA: TGTGCCAGCAGCTTAGGGCCCGGGCGGGACAGCTTAAGACTCAACTATGGCTACACCTTC.

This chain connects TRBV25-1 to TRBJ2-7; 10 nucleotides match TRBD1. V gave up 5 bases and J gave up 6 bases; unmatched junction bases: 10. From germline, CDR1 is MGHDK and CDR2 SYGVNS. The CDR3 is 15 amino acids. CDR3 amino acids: CASSLPGQGIAEQYF. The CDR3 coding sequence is TGTGCCAGCAGTCTTCCGGGACAGGGGATCGCCGAGCAGTACTTC.

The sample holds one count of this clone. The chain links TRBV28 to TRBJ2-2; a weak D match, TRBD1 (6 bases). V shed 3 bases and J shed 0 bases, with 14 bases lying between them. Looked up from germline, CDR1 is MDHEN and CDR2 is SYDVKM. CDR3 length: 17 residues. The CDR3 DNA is TGTGCCAGCAGTTTTCATCCCGGGACAACGAACACCGGGGAGCTGTTTTTT. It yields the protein CASSFHPGTTNTGELFF.

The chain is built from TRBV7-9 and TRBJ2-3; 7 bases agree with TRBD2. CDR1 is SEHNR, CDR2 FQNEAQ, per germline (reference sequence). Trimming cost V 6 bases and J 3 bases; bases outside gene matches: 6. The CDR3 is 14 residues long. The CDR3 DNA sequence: TGTGCCAGCAGATCCACCGGGGGGACAGATACGCAGTATTTT. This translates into CASRSTGGTDTQYF.

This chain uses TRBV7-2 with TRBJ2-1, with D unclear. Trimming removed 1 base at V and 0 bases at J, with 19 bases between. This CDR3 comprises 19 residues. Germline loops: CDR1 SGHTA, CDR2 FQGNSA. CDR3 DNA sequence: TGTGCCAGCAGCTTAGGCGGAGCCCTACGTTCCAACTCCTACAATGAGCAGTTCTTC. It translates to CASSLGGALRSNSYNEQFF.

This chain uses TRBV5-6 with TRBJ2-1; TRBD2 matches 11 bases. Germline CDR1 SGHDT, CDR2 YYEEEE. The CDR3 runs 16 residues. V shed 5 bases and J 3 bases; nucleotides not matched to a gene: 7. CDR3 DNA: TGTGCCAGCAGTTTCTTCACTAGCGGGGGCTACAATGAGCAGTTCTTC. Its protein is CASSFFTSGGYNEQFF.

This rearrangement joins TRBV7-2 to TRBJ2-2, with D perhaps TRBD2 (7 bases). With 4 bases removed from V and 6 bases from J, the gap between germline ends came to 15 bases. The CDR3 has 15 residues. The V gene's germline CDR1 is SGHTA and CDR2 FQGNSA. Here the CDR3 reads CASSSFRGGSGELFF. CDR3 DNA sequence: TGTGCCAGCAGCTCATTTAGGGGGGGCTCCGGGGAGCTGTTTTTT.

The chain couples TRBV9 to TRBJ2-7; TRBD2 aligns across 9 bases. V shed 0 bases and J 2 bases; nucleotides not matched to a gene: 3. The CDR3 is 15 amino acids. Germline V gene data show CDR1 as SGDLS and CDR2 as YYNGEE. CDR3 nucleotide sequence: TGTGCCAGCAGCGTAGCCCCTAGCGGGGCCTACGAGCAGTACTTC. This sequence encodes CASSVAPSGAYEQYF.

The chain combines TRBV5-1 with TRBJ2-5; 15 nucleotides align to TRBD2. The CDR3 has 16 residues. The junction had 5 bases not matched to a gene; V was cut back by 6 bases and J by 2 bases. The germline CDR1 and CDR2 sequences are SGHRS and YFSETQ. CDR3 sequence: CASNQGLAGGQETQYF. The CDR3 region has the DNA TGCGCCAGCAACCAGGGACTAGCGGGGGGTCAAGAGACCCAGTACTTC. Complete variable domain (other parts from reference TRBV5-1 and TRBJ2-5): KAGVTQTPRYLIKTRGQQVTLSCSPISGHRSVSWYQQTPGQGLQFLFEYFSETQRNKGNFPGRFSGRQFSNSRSEMNVSTLELGDSALYLCASNQGLAGGQETQYFGPGTRLLVL.

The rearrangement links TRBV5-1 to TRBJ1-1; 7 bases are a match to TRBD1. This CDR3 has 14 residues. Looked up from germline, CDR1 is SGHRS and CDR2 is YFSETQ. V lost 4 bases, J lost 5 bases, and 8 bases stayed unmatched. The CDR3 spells CASSAERQGTEAFF. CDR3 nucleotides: TGCGCCAGCAGCGCAGAACGACAGGGTACTGAAGCTTTCTTT.

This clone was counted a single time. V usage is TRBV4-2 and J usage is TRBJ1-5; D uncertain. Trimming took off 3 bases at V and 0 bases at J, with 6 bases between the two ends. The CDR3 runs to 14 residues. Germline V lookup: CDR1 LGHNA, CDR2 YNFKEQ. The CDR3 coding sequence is TGTGCCAGCAGCCATCGGGGTAGCAATCAGCCCCAGCATTTT. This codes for CASSHRGSNQPQHF.

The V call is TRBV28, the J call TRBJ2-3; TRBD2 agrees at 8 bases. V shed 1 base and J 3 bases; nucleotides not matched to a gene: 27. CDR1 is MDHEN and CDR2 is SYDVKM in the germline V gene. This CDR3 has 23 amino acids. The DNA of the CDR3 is TGTGCCAGCAGTTTATTTCACCGAGGCGGAATACGTTCCCAAGCGGGAGAGACAGATACGCAGTATTTT. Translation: CASSLFHRGGIRSQAGETDTQYF.

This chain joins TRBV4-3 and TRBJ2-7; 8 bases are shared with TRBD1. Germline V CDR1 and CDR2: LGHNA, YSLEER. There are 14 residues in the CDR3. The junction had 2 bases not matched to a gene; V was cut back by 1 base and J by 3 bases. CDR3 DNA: TGCGCCAGCAGCCAAGGGACAGGGCGCTACGAGCAGTACTTC. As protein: CASSQGTGRYEQYF.

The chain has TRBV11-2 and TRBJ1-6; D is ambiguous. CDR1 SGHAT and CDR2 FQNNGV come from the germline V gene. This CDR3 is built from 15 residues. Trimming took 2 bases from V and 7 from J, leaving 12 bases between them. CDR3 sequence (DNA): TGTGCCAGCAGCTTAAATGGCCGAACAAATTCACCCCTCCACTTT. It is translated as CASSLNGRTNSPLHF.

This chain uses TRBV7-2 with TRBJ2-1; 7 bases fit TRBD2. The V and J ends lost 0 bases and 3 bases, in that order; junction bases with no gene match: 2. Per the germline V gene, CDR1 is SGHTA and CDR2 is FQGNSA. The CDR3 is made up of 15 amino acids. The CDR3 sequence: CASSLAGGNYNEQFF. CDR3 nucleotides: TGTGCCAGCAGCTTAGCGGGAGGGAACTACAATGAGCAGTTCTTC. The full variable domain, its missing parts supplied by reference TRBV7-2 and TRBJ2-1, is GAGVSQSPSNKVTEKGKDVELRCDPISGHTALYWYRQSLGQGLEFLIYFQGNSAPDKSGLPSDRFSAERTGGSVSTLTIQRTQQEDSAVYLCASSLAGGNYNEQFFGPGTRLTVL.

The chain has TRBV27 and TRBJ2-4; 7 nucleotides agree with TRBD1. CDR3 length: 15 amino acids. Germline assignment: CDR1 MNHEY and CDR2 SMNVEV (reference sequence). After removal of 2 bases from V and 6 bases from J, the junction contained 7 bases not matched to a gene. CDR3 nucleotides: TGTGCCAGCAGTTTAATAGGGGCAGGGGGAAACATTCAGTACTTC. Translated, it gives CASSLIGAGGNIQYF.

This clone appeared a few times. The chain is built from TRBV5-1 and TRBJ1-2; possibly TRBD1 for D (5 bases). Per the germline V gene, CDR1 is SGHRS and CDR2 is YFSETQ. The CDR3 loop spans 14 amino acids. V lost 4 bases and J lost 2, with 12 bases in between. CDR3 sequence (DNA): TGCGCCAGCAGCCTCGCGGGACGGAACTATGGCTACACCTTC. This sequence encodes CASSLAGRNYGYTF.

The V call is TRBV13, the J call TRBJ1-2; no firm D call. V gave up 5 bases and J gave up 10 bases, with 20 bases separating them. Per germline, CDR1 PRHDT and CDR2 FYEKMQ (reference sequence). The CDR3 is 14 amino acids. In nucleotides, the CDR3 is TGTGCCAGCAGCGGTACACCTCAGCGGGGAGACTACACCTTC. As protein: CASSGTPQRGDYTF.

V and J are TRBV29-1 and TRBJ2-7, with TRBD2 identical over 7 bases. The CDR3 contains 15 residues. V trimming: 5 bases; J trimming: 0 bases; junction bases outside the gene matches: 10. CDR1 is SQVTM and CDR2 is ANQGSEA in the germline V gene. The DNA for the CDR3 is TGCAGCGTTTCGGGAACTAGCGAAAGCTCCTACGAGCAGTACTTC. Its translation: CSVSGTSESSYEQYF.

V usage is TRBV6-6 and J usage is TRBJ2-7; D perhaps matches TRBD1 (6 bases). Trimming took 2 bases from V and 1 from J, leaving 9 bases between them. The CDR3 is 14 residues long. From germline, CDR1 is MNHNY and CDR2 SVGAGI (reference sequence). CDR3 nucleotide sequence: TGTGCCAGCAGTTACAACGGACAGTCCTACGAGCAGTACTTC. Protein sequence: CASSYNGQSYEQYF.